A single sample is the source of the 27 T cell receptor beta chains below, sequenced in a study of T-cell reconstitution after alpha-beta-depleted transplantation in children. As it was prepared, the TCRbeta library received unique molecular identifiers. TCRdb reanalysed the PCR reads using MiXCR and keeps one entry per CDR3 protein. The table records around 600,000 distinct CDR3 sequences, 23% of them present only once. Sample: PBMCs, mostly from graft donor cells, taken 360 days after TCRalphabeta/CD19-depleted stem cell transplant. Receptor source: a boy younger than two who had a stem cell transplant for acute myeloid leukemia, so the T cells may come from the graft donor.

This clonotype occurred a few times. The chain recombines TRBV24-1 with TRBJ1-2; D is possibly TRBD1 (6 bases). The CDR3 totals 14 residues. Germline lookup yields CDR1 KGHDR and CDR2 SFDVKD. V dropped 1 base and J dropped 8 bases, with 13 bases sitting between them. CDR3 sequence: CATSDFTGGHGYTF. The CDR3 DNA follows: TGTGCCACCAGTGATTTTACGGGGGGCCACGGCTACACCTTC.

The chain links TRBV6-1 to TRBJ2-3; D perhaps matches TRBD2 (5 bases). V lost 1 base and J 2 bases, leaving 10 bases between the germline ends. CDR1 is MNHNS, CDR2 SASEGT, per germline. The CDR3 spans 15 residues. The CDR3 here is CASSEERHFTDTQYF. CDR3 in DNA: TGTGCCAGCAGTGAAGAGCGGCACTTCACAGATACGCAGTATTTT.

This clonotype has ten or more counts. CDR3 sequence: CSVAHRPNGLVPYNEQFF. The CDR3 DNA reads TGCAGCGTTGCCCACCGACCCAACGGACTAGTCCCCTACAATGAGCAGTTCTTC. The V and J genes are TRBV29-1 and TRBJ2-1; the match to TRBD2 covers 7 bases. Germline CDR1 is SQVTM and CDR2 is ANQGSEA. The CDR3 totals 18 residues. V dropped 4 bases and J dropped 2; count of bases not matched to a gene: 17.

This clonotype occurred a few times. The rearrangement uses TRBV5-1 and TRBJ2-3; either TRBD1 or TRBD2 may fit D (5 bases each). The length of the CDR3 is 13 residues. Trimming took off 7 bases at V and 6 bases at J, with 15 bases between the two ends. Germline-derived CDR1 and CDR2 are SGHRS and YFSETQ. The CDR3 loop is CASPVLGTDTQYF. CDR3 bases: TGCGCCAGCCCCGTTCTGGGGACGGATACGCAGTATTTT.

The table lists this clonotype with a few counts. The chain recombines TRBV27 with TRBJ1-4; D ambiguous. Germline V lookup: CDR1 MNHEY, CDR2 SMNVEV (reference sequence). The CDR3 totals 13 residues. V lost 2 bases to trimming and J lost 4 bases, with 5 bases between them. The CDR3 DNA reads as TGTGCCAGCAGTTTAGTAGTTAATGAAAAACTGTTTTTT. Translating it yields CASSLVVNEKLFF.

The gene calls are TRBV6-5 and TRBJ1-3; no firm D call. The CDR3 totals 16 residues. Germline assignment: CDR1 MNHEY and CDR2 SVGAGI. V was trimmed by 2 bases and J by 0 bases, leaving 11 bases between them. CDR3 DNA sequence: TGTGCCAGCAGTTACGGAGGTGGAAGCTCTGGAAACACCATATATTTT. As protein: CASSYGGGSSGNTIYF.

This clonotype appeared a single time. The V and J genes are TRBV6-2 or TRBV6-3 and TRBJ2-3; no reliable D call. Between the trimmed V and J ends, which lost 0 bases and 5 bases, there was a span of 9 bases. The CDR3 spans 14 residues. Germline V lookup: CDR1 MNHEY, CDR2 SVGEGT. CDR3 sequence: CASSYSHIGDTQYF. As DNA, the CDR3 is TGTGCCAGCAGTTACTCCCATATTGGAGATACGCAGTATTTT.

This chain connects TRBV20-1 to TRBJ2-3; D is undetermined. CDR3 length: 13 residues. In germline, CDR1 is DFQATT, CDR2 SNEGSKA (reference sequence). The CDR3 DNA follows: TGCATGTCAACGGTTACGACGCGAGGTACGCAGTATTTT. This encodes CMSTVTTRGTQYF.

In this sample, this clonotype turned up a few times. The CDR3 DNA is TGCACCTATCGGGGTGGAGAAAGGGACACTGAAGCTTTCTTT. As protein: CTYRGGERDTEAFF. The chain combines TRBV29-1 with TRBJ1-1, with D uncertain. CDR3 size: 14 residues. The germline V gene encodes CDR1 SQVTM and CDR2 ANQGSEA.

This clonotype was seen ten or more times. This sequence joins TRBV6-6 and TRBJ1-4; D is uncertain. V was cut by 7 bases and J by 2 bases, with 8 bases left in between. There are 13 residues in the CDR3. Looked up from germline, CDR1 is MNHNY and CDR2 is SVGAGI (reference sequence). Written as DNA, the CDR3 is TGTGCCAGCAAAAGACCGACTAATGAAAAACTGTTTTTT. Protein: CASKRPTNEKLFF.

This chain links TRBV7-2 with TRBJ2-7; possible D gene TRBD1, 6 bases. The CDR3 consists of 13 residues. Trimming shortened V by 5 bases and J by 2 bases, and 10 bases separated the two germline ends. Looked up from germline, CDR1 is SGHTA and CDR2 is FQGNSA. As DNA, the CDR3 is TGTGCCAGCAGCGCCCGGACAGCCTACGAGCAGTACTTC. It yields the protein CASSARTAYEQYF.

The chain links TRBV4-3 to TRBJ1-5; the D gene is possibly TRBD1 (5 bases). V gave up 0 bases and J gave up 11 bases, with 17 bases separating them. The CDR3 contains 15 residues. Per germline, CDR1 LGHNA and CDR2 YSLEER. The CDR3 region has the DNA TGCGCCAGCAGCCAAGATTTGGGGGGTGGCATGGCCCAGCATTTT. It specifies CASSQDLGGGMAQHF.

This chain's CDR3 is CASSYDPDLSTDTQYF. CDR3 DNA: TGTGCCAGCAGTTACGACCCGGACTTGAGCACAGATACGCAGTATTTT. The chain has TRBV6-5 and TRBJ2-3, with a tentative D call TRBD2 (5 bases). V shed 2 bases and J shed 0 bases, with 12 bases lying between them. In germline, CDR1 is MNHEY, CDR2 SVGAGI. The CDR3 loop spans 16 amino acids.

The rearrangement joins TRBV29-1 to TRBJ1-3; 8 bases line up with TRBD1. CDR1 is SQVTM and CDR2 is ANQGSEA in the germline V gene. The CDR3 extends over 17 amino acids. V shed 2 bases, J shed 2 bases, and the junction held 11 bases outside the gene matches. The DNA for the CDR3 is TGCAGCGTTGAAAAACGGTCAGGGGGCGAACCTGGAAACACCATATATTTT. Translating gives CSVEKRSGGEPGNTIYF.

This chain links TRBV7-9 with TRBJ2-1; 8 nucleotides align to TRBD2. The V segment lost 1 base and the J segment 4 bases; nucleotides outside the gene matches: 3. CDR3 length equals 15 residues. Germline V lookup: CDR1 SEHNR, CDR2 FQNEAQ (reference sequence). The CDR3 nucleotides read TGTGCCAGCAGCTTAGTACTAGCGGCTTACAATGAGCAGTTCTTC. It specifies CASSLVLAAYNEQFF.

The genes are TRBV18 and TRBJ1-1; D unclear. With 1 base removed from V and 8 bases from J, the gap between germline ends came to 5 bases. The CDR3 consists of 11 residues. Germline V gene data show CDR1 as KGHSH and CDR2 as LQKENI. The CDR3 DNA reads as TGTGCCAGCTCACCACAGGGAGAAGCTTTCTTT. This codes for CASSPQGEAFF.

The V gene is TRBV20-1, the J gene TRBJ2-7; TRBD1 is a possible D gene (5 bases). Trimming pared 3 bases from V and 3 bases from J, leaving 12 bases between. In germline, CDR1 is DFQATT, CDR2 SNEGSKA (reference sequence). The CDR3 spans 13 residues. CDR3: CSASQGKDYEQYF. Written as DNA, the CDR3 is TGCAGTGCTAGTCAGGGTAAGGACTACGAGCAGTACTTC.

The chain has TRBV20-1 and TRBJ1-2, with 8 nucleotides matching TRBD1. The junction had 6 bases not matched to a gene; V was cut back by 3 bases and J by 0 bases. The germline V gene has CDR1 DFQATT and CDR2 SNEGSKA (reference sequence). The CDR3 covers 15 residues. CDR3 protein: CSARRTGPSNYGYTF. The CDR3 coding sequence is TGCAGTGCTAGGAGGACAGGGCCTTCTAACTATGGCTACACCTTC.

In this sample, this clonotype turned up a few times. The chain couples TRBV12-3 or TRBV12-4 to TRBJ2-3, with 7 nucleotides matching TRBD1. J gave up 1 base and V 7 bases, and 14 bases lay outside the gene matches. The CDR3 consists of 17 residues. CDR3 sequence reads: CASTGQDKISGTDTQYF. CDR3 sequence (DNA): TGTGCCAGCACCGGACAGGACAAAATTTCGGGCACAGATACGCAGTATTTT.

The rearrangement uses TRBV20-1 and TRBJ2-7, with D perhaps TRBD1 (6 bases). The CDR3 runs to 13 residues. Trimming pared 5 bases from V and 2 bases from J, leaving 13 bases between. Germline loops: CDR1 DFQATT, CDR2 SNEGSKA (reference sequence). As DNA, the CDR3 is TGCAGTGCTCCCGACAGGCTCCCCTACGAGCAGTACGTC. Translating gives CSAPDRLPYEQYV.

A few counts support this clonotype. The chain couples TRBV20-1 to TRBJ2-4; D remains ambiguous. Trimming cost V 1 base and J 0 bases, with 16 bases left between them. The V gene's germline CDR1 is DFQATT and CDR2 SNEGSKA (reference sequence). CDR3 length: 17 amino acids. CDR3 in amino acids: CSARGRGRPLAKNIQYF. The CDR3 bases are TGCAGTGCTAGAGGACGAGGCCGCCCGCTAGCCAAAAACATTCAGTACTTC.

This clonotype was found many times. The chain combines TRBV12-3 or TRBV12-4 with TRBJ2-1; D is perhaps TRBD1 (5 bases). The length of the CDR3 is 15 residues. Deletions cut 4 bases from V and 6 bases from J, with 16 bases between. The CDR3: CASSSTVPLLNEQFF. The CDR3 DNA reads as TGTGCCAGCAGTTCGACAGTCCCACTACTCAATGAGCAGTTCTTC.

This clonotype occurred many times. The chain uses TRBV12-3 or TRBV12-4 and TRBJ1-4; D might be TRBD1 (5 bases). V was clipped by 3 bases and J by 5 bases, with 10 bases between them. The CDR3 runs to 14 residues. CDR3 region: CASSFRVTNEKLFF. The CDR3 nucleotides read TGTGCCAGCAGTTTCAGGGTAACGAATGAAAAACTGTTTTTT.

The V call is TRBV7-9, the J call TRBJ2-1; D gene ambiguous. V dropped 6 bases and J dropped 10 bases, with 13 bases sitting between them. In germline, CDR1 is SEHNR, CDR2 FQNEAQ (reference sequence). The CDR3 extends over 12 amino acids. CDR3 protein: CASSLGWAEQFF. CDR3 nucleotide sequence: TGTGCCAGCAGTCTCGGTTGGGCCGAGCAGTTCTTC.

Comments on this clonotype: A much larger clone is a single base away; this may be a read error. The conserved phenylalanine or tryptophan normally closing the CDR3 is absent here, so this likely arose from a read error. This chain links TRBV12-3 or TRBV12-4 with TRBJ2-7; tentatively, D is TRBD1 (5 bases). The CDR3 totals 14 residues. V gave up 6 bases and J gave up 1 base, with 13 bases separating them. CDR3 amino acids: CASSIRGSSYEQYL. The CDR3 nucleotides are TGTGCCAGCAGCATTAGGGGTAGTTCCTACGAGCAGTACTTG.

V and J are TRBV5-5 and TRBJ2-7; a weak D match, TRBD1 (6 bases). This CDR3 has 17 amino acids. CDR1 and CDR2 from the germline V gene are SGHKS and YYEKEE (reference sequence). The V end lost 3 bases, the J end lost 3 bases, and 22 bases lay between the germline ends. CDR3 bases: TGTGCCAGCAGCTCCGGCCCAGGGGTCAATGATTACTACGAGCAGTACGTC. This codes for CASSSGPGVNDYYEQYV.

This clonotype was seen many times. The V gene is TRBV14, the J gene TRBJ2-3; 7 bases are a match to TRBD1. This CDR3 comprises 14 residues. V lost 3 bases to trimming and J lost 3 bases; unmatched junction nucleotides: 3. The V gene's germline CDR1 is SGHDN and CDR2 FVKESK. The CDR3, as DNA: TGTGCCAGCAGCCATGAGGGGGCAACAGATACGCAGTATTTT. The encoded protein is CASSHEGATDTQYF.